Presented here are 25 T cell receptor beta chains from one specimen sequenced in a study of cytotoxic CD8 clonotypes in ibrutinib-treated CLL. The protocol was immunoSEQ multiplex PCR, while the TCRdb copy is restricted to in-frame clones and leaves out a portion. Here the sample spans some 23,000 clones, approximately 71% being singletons. This specimen consisted of PBMCs, obtained at disease progression, from a patient treated with ibrutinib. All receptors derive from a human donor with chronic lymphocytic leukemia.

The rearrangement uses TRBV4-1 and TRBJ1-6; perhaps TRBD1 as D (5 bases). Trimming stripped 0 bases from V and 1 base from J, with 16 bases between. This CDR3 spans 19 amino acids. The V gene's germline CDR1 is MGHRA and CDR2 YSYEKL. The CDR3 DNA reads as TGCGCCAGCAGCCAAGATTTGACAGATGAGAGGTCCTATAATTCACCCCTCCACTTT. It yields the protein CASSQDLTDERSYNSPLHF.

In this sample, this clone is large. Other DNA sequences in this specimen translate into the identical CDR3. This rearrangement joins TRBV27 to TRBJ2-5; possible D gene TRBD1, 5 bases. V lost 2 bases and J lost 3, with 7 bases in between. Germline V lookup: CDR1 MNHEY, CDR2 SMNVEV (reference sequence). The CDR3 has 13 residues. The CDR3 coding sequence is TGTGCCAGCAGTTTAACCAGGGAAGAGACCCAGTACTTC. Protein product: CASSLTREETQYF.

The CDR3 reads CASSGGLYNEQFF. DNA for the CDR3: TGTGCCAGCAGTGGGGGACTGTACAATGAGCAGTTCTTC. The rearrangement links TRBV6-1 to TRBJ2-1; possibly TRBD2 for D (6 bases). Germline V lookup: CDR1 MNHNS, CDR2 SASEGT. The length of the CDR3 is 13 residues. Deletions cut 4 bases from V and 4 bases from J, with 8 bases between.

This clone was seen only once. J is TRBJ2-5 and V is TRBV11-2; D gene ambiguous. Germline CDR1 SGHAT, CDR2 FQNNGV. The CDR3 has 15 amino acids. Deletions cut 1 base from V and 4 bases from J, with 13 bases between. The CDR3 is CASSLAGGPGETQYF. Here the CDR3 DNA reads TGTGCCAGCAGCTTAGCTGGTGGGCCTGGAGAGACCCAGTACTTC.

V is TRBV21-1 and J is TRBJ2-5; the table assigns TRBD1, which was not confirmed against the DNA. TRBV21-1 counts as a pseudogene. CDR3 size: 15 residues. The CDR3 here is CASSKEASGGETQYF. The CDR3 coding sequence is TGTGCCAGCAGCAAAGAGGCGTCAGGGGGAGAGACCCAGTACTTC.

The J gene is TRBJ1-4, the V gene TRBV6-5, with a weak D call TRBD1 (6 bases). The CDR3 is made up of 16 amino acids. Germline loops: CDR1 MNHEY, CDR2 SVGAGI. Trimming left V 0 bases short and J 6 bases short, with 14 bases between. The CDR3 nucleotides are TGTGCCAGCAGTTACTCGTCTTGGGGGCGCGATGAAAAACTGTTTTTT. It codes for CASSYSSWGRDEKLFF.

V is TRBV6-5 and J is TRBJ2-3; D gene uncertain. The CDR3 is 14 amino acids. The germline V and J ends were trimmed by 0 bases and 2 bases, with 6 bases remaining between them. Germline CDR1 MNHEY, CDR2 SVGAGI. DNA for the CDR3: TGTGCCAGCAGTTACTCGGGCTTCACAGATACGCAGTATTTT. The encoded protein is CASSYSGFTDTQYF.

This chain uses TRBV28 with TRBJ1-1; 9 bases match TRBD1. The CDR3 has 14 residues. The V gene end was trimmed by 5 bases and the J gene end by 1 base; junction bases not matched to a gene: 2. In germline, CDR1 is MDHEN, CDR2 SYDVKM. CDR3 coding DNA: TGTGCCAGCAGTACAGGGGGCTGGAACACTGAAGCTTTCTTT. Its translation is CASSTGGWNTEAFF. The variable domain in full, with the rest retrieved from reference TRBV28 and TRBJ1-1, is DVKVTQSSRYLVKRTGEKVFLECVQDMDHENMFWYRQDPGLGLRLIYFSYDVKMKEKGDIPEGYSVSREKKERFSLILESASTNQTSMYLCASSTGGWNTEAFFGQGTRLTVV.

This chain joins TRBV4-2 and TRBJ2-7; TRBD2 might be the D (5 bases). The germline V gene encodes CDR1 LGHNA and CDR2 YNFKEQ. The CDR3 has 13 residues. Trimming took 1 base from V and 8 from J, leaving 12 bases between them. In DNA form, the CDR3 reads TGTGCCAGCAGCCAAGGGGAGACGGCACAGCAGTACTTC. Translating it yields CASSQGETAQQYF.

This chain links TRBV6-5 with TRBJ2-7, with 11 bases fitting TRBD1. The CDR3 runs 15 residues. Trimming removed 6 bases from V and 3 bases from J; junction bases left unmatched: 7. In germline, CDR1 is MNHEY, CDR2 SVGAGI. The CDR3: CASSPGTGGFYEQYF. DNA for the CDR3: TGTGCCAGCAGCCCCGGGACAGGGGGTTTCTACGAGCAGTACTTC.

The chain joins TRBV7-3 to TRBJ2-3; TRBD1 matches 7 bases. This CDR3 has 15 residues. From germline, CDR1 is SGHTA and CDR2 FQGTGA. The J segment lost 2 bases and the V segment lost 5 bases, leaving 7 bases of the junction unmatched. The CDR3 nucleotides read TGTGCCAGCAGCCCCCAGACAGGGTCCACAGATACGCAGTATTTT. Translated: CASSPQTGSTDTQYF.

J is TRBJ1-2 and V is TRBV9; D gene ambiguous. This CDR3 has 14 residues. Germline V CDR1 and CDR2: SGDLS, YYNGEE. Trimming took off 0 bases at V and 10 bases at J, with 16 bases between the two ends. The CDR3 is CASSVELGQRVYTF. The CDR3 bases are TGTGCCAGCAGCGTAGAATTGGGCCAAAGAGTCTACACCTTC.

The V and J genes are TRBV18 and TRBJ1-5, with TRBD1 identical over 10 bases. Germline V gene sequence: CDR1 KGHSH, CDR2 LQKENI. Losses at the gene ends were 6 bases for V and 5 bases for J; bases not matched to a gene: 7. The CDR3 runs 15 residues. In nucleotides, the CDR3 is TGTGCCAGCTCGCCCGGGACAGGGGCGCATCAGCCCCAGCATTTT. Encoded protein: CASSPGTGAHQPQHF.

This chain links TRBV2 with TRBJ2-2; D not resolved. Germline V gene data show CDR1 as SNHLY and CDR2 as FYNNEI. The ends were cut back, 7 bases at V and 2 bases at J, with 14 bases in the middle. The length of the CDR3 is 15 residues. The CDR3 reads CASTTTEANTGELFF. CDR3 coding DNA: TGTGCCAGCACCACGACTGAAGCTAACACCGGGGAGCTGTTTTTT.

This clone turned up a few times. The DNA for the CDR3 is TGTGCCAGCAGCGTGGACAGTTACTCTGGAAACACCATATATTTT. Protein product: CASSVDSYSGNTIYF. The genes are TRBV9 and TRBJ1-3; tentative D call: TRBD1 (6 bases). The CDR3 has 15 residues. V lost 2 bases to trimming and J lost 0 bases, with 9 bases between them. Per germline, CDR1 SGDLS and CDR2 YYNGEE.

The chain employs TRBV25-1 and TRBJ2-5, with D perhaps given as TRBD1 or TRBD2 (5 bases each). The CDR3 is made up of 15 amino acids. Germline assignment: CDR1 MGHDK and CDR2 SYGVNS. Trimming removed 4 bases from V and 5 bases from J, with 17 bases in between. The CDR3 coding sequence is TGTGCCAGCAGTGTAGGGACCCGGTGGATTGAGACCCAGTACTTC. This translates into CASSVGTRWIETQYF.

This clone has only a few counts. This sequence joins TRBV7-9 and TRBJ2-5, with TRBD2 matching 9 bases. CDR1 is SEHNR, CDR2 FQNEAQ, per germline (reference sequence). The CDR3 length is 15 residues. V shed 2 bases, J shed 5 bases, and the junction held 6 bases outside the gene matches. CDR3 sequence (DNA): TGTGCCAGCAGCTTACCCCTAGCGGGGTTGGAGACCCAGTACTTC. Translation: CASSLPLAGLETQYF.

The V call is TRBV19, the J call TRBJ1-2; weak D call: TRBD1 (5 bases). Germline values: CDR1 LNHDA, CDR2 SQIVND (reference sequence). The CDR3 loop spans 15 amino acids. Trimming left V 3 bases short and J 4 bases short, with 15 bases between. CDR3 loop: CASSISQGGSYGYTF. The CDR3 bases are TGTGCCAGTAGTATCTCGCAGGGAGGTAGCTATGGCTACACCTTC.

This clone was counted between two and nine times. The V call is TRBV7-7, the J call TRBJ1-2, with 10 bases fitting TRBD1. V lost 1 base to trimming and J lost 2 bases; unmatched junction nucleotides: 1. The CDR3 is made up of 15 amino acids. Germline values: CDR1 SSHAT, CDR2 FNYEAQ (reference sequence). DNA for the CDR3: TGTGCCAGCAGCTTAGGGGGACAGGGGAACTATGGCTACACCTTC. Translated, it gives CASSLGGQGNYGYTF.

This chain connects TRBV19 to TRBJ1-1; no definite D call. Germline V lookup: CDR1 LNHDA, CDR2 SQIVND (reference sequence). CDR3 length equals 14 residues. The V gene lost 6 bases and the J gene lost 1 base, with 12 bases spanning the gap. The CDR3 is CASRGNRENTEAFF. CDR3 sequence (DNA): TGTGCCAGTAGAGGGAACAGAGAGAACACTGAAGCTTTCTTT.

CDR3 protein: CASSPQKGRVEPQHF. The CDR3 region has the DNA TGTGCCAGCTCACCACAAAAGGGACGGGTGGAGCCCCAGCATTTT. The chain employs TRBV18 and TRBJ1-5; maybe TRBD1 (5 bases). The CDR3 runs 15 residues. V was pared by 1 base and J by 8 bases, with 15 bases between. The germline V gene has CDR1 KGHSH and CDR2 LQKENI.

The chain recombines TRBV30 with TRBJ1-6; TRBD1 is a possible D gene (5 bases). V was trimmed by 4 bases and J by 4 bases, leaving 14 bases between them. CDR3 size: 15 residues. CDR1 is GTSNPN and CDR2 is SVGIG in the germline V gene (reference sequence). CDR3 in DNA: TGTGCCTGGATTAGCGGGGGGACTTATAATTCACCCCTCCACTTT. It codes for CAWISGGTYNSPLHF.

In this sample, this clone turned up a few times. CDR3 nucleotides: TGTGCCAGCATCGCTACAGGGGGCGGCATTCAGTACTTC. Its protein product is CASIATGGGIQYF. The genes are TRBV11-1 and TRBJ2-4; TRBD1 aligns across 9 bases. The germline V gene encodes CDR1 SGHAT and CDR2 FQDESV (reference sequence). V gave up 7 bases and J gave up 9 bases; unmatched junction bases: 7. There are 13 residues in the CDR3. Complete variable domain (other parts from reference TRBV11-1 and TRBJ2-4): EAEVAQSPRYKITEKSQAVAFWCDPISGHATLYWYRQILGQGPELLVQFQDESVVDDSQLPKDRFSAERLKGVDSTLKIQPAELGDSAMYLCASIATGGGIQYFGAGTRLSVL.

The chain carries TRBV19 and TRBJ1-4; D might be TRBD1 (5 bases). The CDR3 is 13 residues long. Deletions cut 5 bases from V and 8 bases from J, with 12 bases between. CDR1 is LNHDA, CDR2 SQIVND, per germline (reference sequence). Written as DNA, the CDR3 is TGTGCCAGTAGTCAGGGCGGGGGAGAAAAACTGTTTTTT. This sequence encodes CASSQGGGEKLFF.

The chain carries TRBV6-9 and TRBJ1-1, with D possibly being TRBD1 (6 bases). The CDR3 totals 14 residues. Trimming took 5 bases from V and 6 from J, leaving 16 bases between them. In germline, CDR1 is MNHGY, CDR2 SVAAGI. The CDR3 DNA follows: TGTGCCAGCAGTCGACAGGTGAGAACCTCTGAAGCTTTCTTT. Amino acid sequence: CASSRQVRTSEAFF.